This T cell receptor beta chain was recovered during a study of T cells in Graves' hyperthyroidism and ophthalmopathy. This clonotype has more than one count but fewer than ten. Its antigen is currently unknown. Those patients with uncontrolled infection, other autoimmune disease, pregnancy or lactation were excluded. Amplified TCR beta CDR3 regions derived from RNA transcripts. First-round RT-PCR targeting the TCR CDR3 was performed with the HTBI primer set. TCRdb reprocessed the multiplex PCR reads via MiXCR and lists one record per CDR3 protein. This table has 600,000 to 650,000 distinct CDR3 sequences, less than 25% appearing once. Study-level results: Most thyroid clonotypes that were expanded above 0.001 also turned up in blood.

There are 17 residues in the CDR3. V gave up 1 base and J gave up 5 bases, with 17 bases separating them. CDR1 is MNHEY and CDR2 is SMNVEV in the germline V gene (reference sequence). The genes are TRBV27 and TRBJ2-2, with a weak D call TRBD2 (6 bases). This clonotype was obtained from a young man with Graves' ophthalmopathy. What was sequenced was blood. CDR3 DNA sequence: TGTGCCAGCAGTTTATTTTTTCTTAGGGGAGGAACCGGGGAGCTGTTTTTT. Translation gives CASSLFFLRGGTGELFF.